Listed below are T cell receptor beta chains from one sample, sequenced in a study of cytomegalovirus exposure and HLA in healthy donors. Clones were read by immunoSEQ multiplex PCR, and TCRdb kept only the in-frame ones, dropping some. The sample yields hundreds of thousands of clones, over 75% seen once. Sequenced material: PBMCs. Receptors originate from a young woman in good health and CMV-seropositive. The CDR3 runs from the conserved cysteine through the conserved F or W. The order of the fields is J gene, clone size, V gene, D gene, CDR3 protein, CDR3 DNA. The D gene is left open where the match is weak. The size entry is marked missing in some rows and otherwise reads once, few, many or a size class.

>TRBJ2-7|.|TRBV27|TRBD1
CASIPRGISSTSSYEQYF
TGTGCCAGCATCCCCAGGGGGATCTCTAGCACGAGCTCCTACGAGCAGTACTTC
>TRBJ2-5|.|TRBV6-4|TRBD2
CASSDWTGRAGETQYF
TGTGCCAGCAGTGACTGGACCGGGAGGGCCGGGGAGACCCAGTACTTC
>TRBJ1-1|.|TRBV5-4|TRBD1
CASSFDRAGEAFF
TGTGCCAGCAGCTTTGACAGGGCTGGTGAAGCTTTCTTT
>TRBJ1-2|.|TRBV27|.
CASKGGVEGFYGYTF
TGTGCCAGCAAGGGAGGTGTTGAGGGATTCTATGGCTACACCTTC
>TRBJ2-6|.|TRBV4-1|.
CASSQAGGRLSSGANVLTF
TGCGCCAGCAGCCAAGCCGGAGGCAGGTTAAGCTCTGGGGCCAACGTCCTGACTTTC
>TRBJ2-6|once|TRBV19|.
CASSSGGSSSGANVLTF
TGTGCCAGTAGTTCAGGGGGGTCTAGCTCTGGGGCCAACGTCCTGACTTTC
>TRBJ2-3|once|TRBV9|.
CASSARERVGYTDTQYF
TGTGCCAGCAGCGCGCGAGAGCGGGTTGGATACACAGATACGCAGTATTTT
>TRBJ2-7|.|TRBV25-1|.
CASSAVQGMRDEQYF
TGTGCCAGCAGTGCCGTACAGGGTATGCGCGACGAGCAGTACTTC
>TRBJ2-3|.|TRBV5-4|TRBD2
CASSFGLAGTDTQYF
TGTGCCAGCAGCTTCGGACTAGCGGGCACAGATACGCAGTATTTT
>TRBJ2-6|.|TRBV5-1|TRBD1
CASSLHRGAGANVLTF
TGCGCCAGCAGCCTTCACAGGGGAGCCGGGGCCAACGTCCTGACTTTC
>TRBJ2-7|.|TRBV2|TRBD2
CASSEAWGLATDEQYF
TGTGCCAGCAGTGAAGCGTGGGGACTAGCGACCGACGAGCAGTACTTC
>TRBJ1-2|few|TRBV2|.
CASRQFGDGYTF
TGTGCCAGCCGACAGTTCGGAGATGGCTACACCTTC
>TRBJ2-2|.|TRBV2|TRBD2
CASRGLLAAGELFF
TGTGCCAGCAGGGGGCTACTAGCGGCTGGGGAGCTGTTTTTT
>TRBJ1-1|once|TRBV6-1|.
CASSVGQSPVSNTEAFF
TGTGCCAGCAGTGTGGGACAATCCCCAGTTTCGAACACTGAAGCTTTCTTT
>TRBJ1-2|.|TRBV29-1|.
CSVEDLREGYGYTF
TGCAGCGTTGAAGATCTTCGGGAGGGGTATGGCTACACCTTC
>TRBJ1-2|.|TRBV5-6|TRBD1
CASSLDIGGQGTGYTF
TGTGCCAGCAGCTTGGATATAGGGGGACAGGGGACTGGCTACACCTTC
>TRBJ1-5|.|TRBV2|TRBD1
CASSPRWGRDRSIRKPQHF
TGTGCCAGCAGTCCTCGGTGGGGAAGGGACAGGTCGATAAGAAAGCCCCAGCATTTT
>TRBJ1-4|.|TRBV28|.
CASSFLPQGPSYEKLFF
TGTGCCAGCAGTTTTCTCCCGCAGGGGCCCTCCTATGAAAAACTGTTTTTT
>TRBJ2-1|.|TRBV9|TRBD1
CASSPTAGTGYNEQFF
TGTGCCAGCAGCCCAACCGCCGGGACAGGCTACAATGAGCAGTTCTTC
>TRBJ1-1|.|TRBV27|TRBD1
CASSLWGQGGTEAFF
TGTGCCAGCAGTTTATGGGGACAGGGAGGCACTGAAGCTTTCTTT
>TRBJ2-1|.|TRBV25-1|.
CASSPEYYSGNEQFF
TGTGCCAGCAGTCCTGAATATTACAGCGGGAATGAGCAGTTCTTC
>TRBJ2-3|.|TRBV5-1|.
CASSILDSQSTDTQYF
TGCGCCAGCAGCATTCTAGACAGCCAGTCTACAGATACGCAGTATTTT
>TRBJ1-1|.|TRBV19|.
CASSLGGLGMNTEAFF
TGTGCCAGTAGCTTGGGGGGATTGGGGATGAACACTGAAGCTTTCTTT
>TRBJ2-7|.|TRBV5-1|TRBD2
CASNQGGRASKQYF
TGCGCCTCGAACCAAGGCGGGAGGGCATCCAAGCAGTACTTC
>TRBJ1-1|.|TRBV12-5|.
CASVRDFEAFF
TGTGCTAGTGTTCGGGATTTTGAAGCTTTCTTT
>TRBJ2-3|.|TRBV5-1|TRBD1
CASSSSTGADTQYF
TGCGCCAGCAGCTCGTCTACAGGGGCAGATACGCAGTATTTT
>TRBJ1-2|.|TRBV6-5|.
CAIRSGGANYGYTF
TGTGCCATCCGATCGGGTGGTGCTAACTATGGCTACACCTTC
>TRBJ2-1|.|TRBV6-1|TRBD2
CASIGLADYNEQFF
TGTGCCAGCATTGGACTAGCGGATTACAATGAGCAGTTCTTC
>TRBJ2-7|.|TRBV28|TRBD1
CASRVGQGAYEQYF
TGTGCCAGCAGAGTCGGACAGGGGGCTTACGAGCAGTACTTC
>TRBJ1-1|.|TRBV6-1|.
CASSEYGGGTEAFF
TGTGCCAGCAGTGAATATGGGGGGGGCACTGAAGCTTTCTTT
>TRBJ2-3|.|TRBV28|.
CASSCQSAYITDTQYF
TGTGCCAGCAGTTGTCAAAGCGCCTACATCACAGATACGCAGTATTTT
>TRBJ1-1|.|TRBV2|TRBD1
CASRDRETEAFF
TGTGCCAGCAGGGACAGGGAAACTGAAGCTTTCTTT
>TRBJ2-7|.|TRBV9|.
CASSKGGGYEQYF
TGTGCCAGCAGCAAGGGAGGGGGCTACGAGCAGTACTTC
>TRBJ2-3|.|TRBV28|.
CATEWAATSTDTQYF
TGTGCCACCGAATGGGCAGCCACGAGCACAGATACGCAGTATTTT
>TRBJ1-1|.|TRBV30|TRBD1
CAWSLQGLGTEAFF
TGTGCCTGGAGCCTACAGGGGCTGGGCACTGAAGCTTTCTTT
>TRBJ1-5|few|TRBV28|TRBD1
CASKTTGGNQPQHF
TGTGCCAGCAAAACAACAGGGGGGAATCAGCCCCAGCATTTT
>TRBJ2-7|.|TRBV11-2|TRBD1
CASSPLGTGLYEQYF
TGTGCCAGCAGCCCGCTGGGGACAGGGCTCTACGAGCAGTACTTC
>TRBJ2-2|.|TRBV30|.
CAGGEWAGELFF
TGTGCCGGAGGAGAGTGGGCCGGGGAGCTGTTTTTT
>TRBJ1-1|.|TRBV29-1|.
CSVSDTEAFF
TGCAGCGTCTCAGACACTGAAGCTTTCTTT
>TRBJ1-1|.|TRBV28|.
CASTSGPGRTEAFF
TGTGCCAGCACCTCGGGACCGGGGAGGACTGAAGCTTTCTTT
>TRBJ2-2|.|TRBV18|.
CASSPLQDGELFF
TGTGCCAGCTCACCGCTCCAGGACGGGGAGCTGTTTTTT
>TRBJ1-1|.|TRBV11-1|.
CASSLVWLSGSTEAFF
TGTGCCAGCAGCTTAGTCTGGCTGTCGGGGAGCACTGAAGCTTTCTTT
>TRBJ1-1|.|TRBV28|TRBD1
CASESDLRGRGTEAFF
TGTGCCAGCGAGTCGGATTTAAGGGGGCGCGGTACTGAAGCTTTCTTT
>TRBJ1-1|.|TRBV7-2|.
CASSSSGGANTEAFF
TGTGCCAGCAGTTCCTCCGGGGGGGCGAACACTGAAGCTTTCTTT